The 13 T cell receptor beta chains below come from one sample, sequenced in a study of T cells in Graves' hyperthyroidism and ophthalmopathy. RNA transcripts provided the source from which TCR beta CDR3 regions were amplified. During a first-round RT-PCR of the TCR CDR3, the HTBI primer set was used. TCRdb re-called the multiplex PCR reads with MiXCR, one entry per CDR3 protein. The table lists some 550,000 distinct CDR3 sequences, less than 25% of them singletons. The specimen sequenced was blood. Receptors originate from a young man with Graves' hyperthyroidism.

This clonotype appeared many times. V usage is TRBV6-1 and J usage is TRBJ1-1; maybe TRBD1 (5 bases). This CDR3 region has 13 residues. V lost 5 bases and J 6 bases, leaving 13 bases between the germline ends. The germline V gene encodes CDR1 MNHNS and CDR2 SASEGT. CDR3 in amino acids: CASSQLPGPEAFF. CDR3 coding DNA: TGTGCCAGCAGTCAACTCCCGGGACCTGAAGCTTTCTTT.

This clonotype was counted only a few times. The rearrangement joins TRBV9 to TRBJ2-5, with D unclear. V lost 1 base, J lost 7 bases, and 11 bases lay in between. CDR3 length: 13 residues. CDR1 and CDR2 from the germline V gene are SGDLS and YYNGEE. The chain's CDR3 is CASSVSSEATQYF. CDR3 sequence (DNA): TGTGCCAGCAGCGTATCAAGCGAGGCGACCCAGTACTTC.

The V call is TRBV27, the J call TRBJ2-3; 12 nucleotides line up with TRBD2. Unmatched junction bases numbered 3, after V lost 4 bases and J lost 4 bases. Germline V gene lookup returns CDR1 MNHEY and CDR2 SMNVEV (reference sequence). The CDR3 extends over 15 amino acids. The CDR3 reads CASSSLAGGADTQYF. The DNA of the CDR3 is TGTGCCAGCAGTTCACTAGCGGGGGGAGCAGATACGCAGTATTTT.

Turning to this clonotype: A clone one base away is much larger, so this may be a read error. Because the CDR3 is missing its conserved closing phenylalanine or tryptophan, this is likely a read error. V usage is TRBV12-3 or TRBV12-4 and J usage is TRBJ2-7; D could derive from TRBD1 or TRBD2 (5 bases each). Between the trimmed V and J ends, which lost 4 bases and 3 bases, there was a span of 13 bases. This CDR3 region has 14 residues. The CDR3 DNA is TGTGCCAGCAGTTCGTGGGGACGGGACTACGAGCAGTACTAC. Translated: CASSSWGRDYEQYY.

About this clonotype itself: Just one base apart from a much larger clone, this may be a read error. The genes are TRBV12-3 or TRBV12-4 and TRBJ2-2; D is unresolved. With 3 bases removed from V and 6 bases from J, the gap between germline ends came to 5 bases. The CDR3 runs to 12 residues. CDR3 DNA: TGTGCCAGCAGTTTCTACGCCGGGGAGCTGTTTTTT. Its translation is CASSFYAGELFF.

This clonotype occurred a few times. The rearrangement joins TRBV11-2 to TRBJ1-1; D might be TRBD1 (5 bases). The CDR3 is 17 amino acids. V was shortened by 1 base and J by 0 bases, with 15 bases between the two germline ends. Germline V gives CDR1 SGHAT, CDR2 FQNNGV. CDR3 sequence reads: CASSLVVGGTLNTEAFF. CDR3 DNA: TGTGCCAGCAGCTTAGTAGTAGGCGGGACGTTGAACACTGAAGCTTTCTTT.

In this sample, this clonotype turned up a few times. This chain links TRBV10-3 with TRBJ1-6; D gene unclear. CDR1 is ENHRY, CDR2 SYGVKD, per germline. The CDR3 runs 17 residues. V was trimmed by 2 bases and J by 4 bases, leaving 15 bases between them. DNA for the CDR3: TGTGCCATCAGTGAGGTTAACCGACTATTATATAATTCACCCCTCCACTTT. Encoded protein: CAISEVNRLLYNSPLHF.

This clonotype was detected only a few times. This may come from a read error, since a much larger clone is one base off. The chain joins TRBV12-3 or TRBV12-4 to TRBJ1-1; 8 nucleotides align to TRBD1. CDR3 length: 16 residues. The V segment lost 4 bases and the J segment 2 bases; nucleotides outside the gene matches: 9. The CDR3 sequence: CASSSSAGGLNTEAFF. DNA of the CDR3: TGTGCCAGCAGTTCAAGCGCAGGGGGCTTAAACACTGAAGCTTTCTTT.

This clonotype was seen repeatedly, ten times or more. This sequence joins TRBV30 and TRBJ1-2; TRBD1 agrees at 10 bases. The CDR3 loop spans 15 amino acids. The trim removed 0 bases at V and 3 bases at J, leaving 4 bases unmatched. In germline, CDR1 is GTSNPN, CDR2 SVGIG (reference sequence). The DNA of the CDR3 is TGTGCCTGGAGTGTAGGGACAGGGGCGGACTATGGCTACACCTTC. It translates to CAWSVGTGADYGYTF.

This clonotype has only a few counts. The V gene is TRBV16, the J gene TRBJ1-3; D gene ambiguous. CDR1 is KGHSY, CDR2 FQNENV, per germline. With 0 bases removed from V and 0 bases from J, the gap between germline ends came to 6 bases. There are 15 residues in the CDR3. Here the CDR3 DNA reads TGTGCCAGCAGCCAATCTCCTAGCTCTGGAAACACCATATATTTT. Translating gives CASSQSPSSGNTIYF.

This chain joins TRBV20-1 and TRBJ2-4; D might be TRBD1 (6 bases). CDR1 is DFQATT, CDR2 SNEGSKA, per germline (reference sequence). The CDR3 spans 12 residues. V lost 6 bases and J lost 8, with 14 bases in between. The CDR3 here is CSANQGIDIQYF. The DNA for the CDR3 is TGCAGTGCCAATCAGGGGATCGACATTCAGTACTTC.

This clonotype has ten or more counts. The V gene is TRBV7-8, the J gene TRBJ2-7, with 11 nucleotides matching TRBD2. V dropped 2 bases and J dropped 4; count of bases not matched to a gene: 10. The length of the CDR3 is 17 residues. Germline CDR1 is SGHVS and CDR2 is FQNEAQ. This CDR3 is CASSLLTIAGGLYEQYF. CDR3 bases: TGTGCCAGCAGCTTATTGACGATAGCGGGGGGGCTATACGAGCAGTACTTC.

A remark on this clonotype: An end of the junction does not agree with germline; a read error may underlie this. The V and J genes are TRBV28 and TRBJ1-1; a possible D gene is TRBD1 (6 bases). Per germline, CDR1 MDHEN and CDR2 SYDVKM. CDR3 length: 14 amino acids. The CDR3, as DNA: TGTGCCAGCCAGAGAGGGACACTGAACACTGAAGCTTGCTTT. This gives the protein CASQRGTLNTEACF.